One and the same sample provided the 10 T cell receptor beta chains below, sequenced in a study of blood T cell repertoires in COVID-19 (dated by TCRdb to about 2020). The library was prepared using the immunoSEQ multiplex PCR assay. The table comes from immuneACCESS by way of TCRdb, which keeps in-frame sequences with V and J called. Part of the clones is missing from these tables; in studies checked, under half for an unresolved V gene and the rest for unknown reasons. The sample contains around 210,000 clones, more than 80% of them found a single time. Jointly, the top ten make up approximately 8.2% of the sample. Sequencing was performed on PBMCs or T cells enriched from blood (not recorded which). The receptors originated from a woman aged 18-29 years who had recovered from COVID-19.

V gene TRBV4-1 combines with J gene TRBJ1-6, with unresolved D. This CDR3 is built from 16 residues. V lost 4 bases to trimming and J lost 10 bases, with 20 bases between them. The germline V gene has CDR1 MGHRA and CDR2 YSYEKL. This CDR3 reads CASSPIEKVGNSPLHF. The CDR3, as DNA: TGCGCCAGCAGCCCTATAGAAAAGGTCGGGAACTCACCCCTCCACTTT.

Concerning this clone itself: Other DNA variants within this sample encode the same CDR3. The chain uses TRBV6-1 and TRBJ2-5; possibly TRBD1 for D (6 bases). V lost 2 bases to trimming and J lost 5 bases, with 6 bases between them. Looked up from germline, CDR1 is MNHNS and CDR2 is SASEGT. This CDR3 is 12 amino acids long. CDR3 amino acids: CASSERGETQYF. The CDR3 DNA is TGTGCCAGCAGTGAAAGGGGGGAGACCCAGTACTTC.

The gene calls are TRBV19 and TRBJ1-3; D is unclear. V lost 2 bases to trimming and J lost 3 bases, with 14 bases between them. The CDR3 covers 16 residues. Germline assignment: CDR1 LNHDA and CDR2 SQIVND (reference sequence). The CDR3 DNA reads TGTGCCAGTAGTATAACCTTAGACATGGTTGGAAACACCATATATTTT. Translating it yields CASSITLDMVGNTIYF.

CDR3 in amino acids: CASSLGPARQETQYF. CDR3 sequence (DNA): TGCGCCAGCAGCTTGGGGCCAGCTAGGCAAGAGACCCAGTACTTC. V and J are TRBV5-1 and TRBJ2-5; no firm D call. V shed 0 bases and J shed 2 bases, with 11 bases lying between them. CDR1 SGHRS and CDR2 YFSETQ come from the germline V gene. The CDR3 spans 15 residues.

CDR3 sequence (DNA): TGTGCCAGCAGTTTCGGGGGAGGTGGGGCCAACGTCCTGACTTTC. Protein sequence: CASSFGGGGANVLTF. The chain joins TRBV28 to TRBJ2-6; maybe TRBD2 (6 bases). V gave up 3 bases and J gave up 3 bases, with 9 bases separating them. CDR3 length: 15 residues. CDR1 is MDHEN and CDR2 is SYDVKM in the germline V gene. Full variable domain (rest looked up from reference TRBV28 and TRBJ2-6): DVKVTQSSRYLVKRTGEKVFLECVQDMDHENMFWYRQDPGLGLRLIYFSYDVKMKEKGDIPEGYSVSREKKERFSLILESASTNQTSMYLCASSFGGGGANVLTFGAGSRLTVL.

This rearrangement joins TRBV7-9 to TRBJ2-3; tentative D call: TRBD2 (6 bases). The CDR3 contains 16 residues. With 5 bases removed from V and 3 bases from J, the gap between germline ends came to 18 bases. Germline V lookup: CDR1 SEHNR, CDR2 FQNEAQ (reference sequence). CDR3 in amino acids: CASSPRRGLGTDTQYF. CDR3 nucleotides: TGTGCCAGCAGCCCGAGAAGGGGACTGGGGACAGATACGCAGTATTTT. The variable domain in full, with the rest retrieved from reference TRBV7-9 and TRBJ2-3, is DTGVSQNPRHKITKRGQNVTFRCDPISEHNRLYWYRQTLGQGPEFLTYFQNEAQLEKSRLLSDRFSAERPKGSFSTLEIQRTEQGDSAMYLCASSPRRGLGTDTQYFGPGTRLTVL.

The chain uses TRBV30 and TRBJ1-1; no reliable D call. CDR3 length: 12 residues. Germline CDR1 is GTSNPN and CDR2 is SVGIG (reference sequence). V was cut by 3 bases and J by 6 bases, with 11 bases left in between. The CDR3 sequence: CAWSPRGSEAFF. CDR3 bases: TGTGCCTGGAGCCCCCGAGGCTCTGAAGCTTTCTTT.

The chain employs TRBV19 and TRBJ2-2, with 7 bases lining up with TRBD2. J gave up 6 bases and V 5 bases, and 9 bases lay outside the gene matches. This CDR3 is built from 15 residues. Per the germline V gene, CDR1 is LNHDA and CDR2 is SQIVND (reference sequence). Here the CDR3 reads CASSSWGGKPGELFF. The CDR3 nucleotides are TGTGCCAGTAGTTCGTGGGGAGGGAAGCCCGGGGAGCTGTTTTTT.

The chain is built from TRBV6-5 and TRBJ1-2, with TRBD1 matching 7 bases. CDR1 is MNHEY, CDR2 SVGAGI, per germline. The trim removed 0 bases at V and 0 bases at J, leaving 1 base unmatched. This CDR3 spans 15 amino acids. The DNA of the CDR3 is TGTGCCAGCAGTTACTCAGGGGGCGCTAACTATGGCTACACCTTC. It specifies CASSYSGGANYGYTF.

The chain employs TRBV13 and TRBJ1-1, with 8 bases lining up with TRBD1. After removal of 0 bases from V and 3 bases from J, the junction contained 0 bases not matched to a gene. CDR1 and CDR2 from the germline V gene are PRHDT and FYEKMQ (reference sequence). This CDR3 contains 14 residues. CDR3 nucleotide sequence: TGTGCCAGCAGCTTAGGGACAGGGGACACTGAAGCTTTCTTT. Translation: CASSLGTGDTEAFF.